Listed here are 27 T cell receptor beta chains from one sample, sequenced in a study of blood T cell repertoires in COVID-19 (TCRdb year 2020). Library preparation was by the immunoSEQ multiplex PCR assay. This immuneACCESS table, as held by TCRdb, lists in-frame sequences with V and J called but not all clones. Of the missing ones, under half trace to an unresolved V gene in checked studies; the others have no known cause. Across this sample there are 150,000 to 200,000 clones, with just under 85% seen only once. 22% of the sample goes to the ten largest clones. Sequencing was performed on peripheral blood. All receptors derive from a woman of 80 years or more with acute or convalescent COVID-19.

This clone was recorded a few times. This sequence joins TRBV19 and TRBJ2-1; maybe TRBD1 (6 bases). Trimming pared 5 bases from V and 4 bases from J, leaving 21 bases between. The V gene's germline CDR1 is LNHDA and CDR2 SQIVND (reference sequence). The CDR3 extends over 17 amino acids. The CDR3 sequence is CASSVGTGSLGYNEQFF. For the CDR3, the DNA is TGTGCCAGTAGTGTTGGAACAGGGAGTCTAGGGTACAATGAGCAGTTCTTC.

This chain joins TRBV2 and TRBJ1-2, with TRBD1 matching over 9 bases. V was clipped by 6 bases and J by 9 bases; unmatched bases: 8. The CDR3 sequence is 13 residues long. The germline CDR1 and CDR2 sequences are SNHLY and FYNNEI. For the CDR3, the DNA is TGTGCCAGCAGCCCGGGACAGGGCCTCCGCTACACCTTC. Translating it yields CASSPGQGLRYTF.

J is TRBJ2-5 and V is TRBV2; D is possibly TRBD2 (5 bases). Germline CDR1 reads SNHLY; CDR2 reads FYNNEI. The CDR3 is made up of 12 amino acids. Trimming left V 8 bases short and J 4 bases short, with 11 bases between. Here the CDR3 DNA reads TGTGCCAGCTCCGGAGGAGTAGAGACCCAGTACTTC. It codes for CASSGGVETQYF.

This clone was seen once. The chain combines TRBV2 with TRBJ2-7, with D maybe TRBD1 (6 bases). The V end lost 4 bases, the J end lost 2 bases, and 12 bases lay between the germline ends. Germline V gives CDR1 SNHLY, CDR2 FYNNEI. The CDR3 spans 14 residues. Here the CDR3 DNA reads TGTGCCAGCAGTGCACAGGGAATTACCTACGAGCAGTACTTC. Translated: CASSAQGITYEQYF.

V gene TRBV7-2 combines with J gene TRBJ2-3; 10 bases agree with TRBD2. Germline V gene sequence: CDR1 SGHTA, CDR2 FQGNSA. V shed 5 bases, J shed 7 bases, and the junction held 15 bases outside the gene matches. This CDR3 spans 17 amino acids. The CDR3 spells CASSPKGLAGVGNTQYF. As DNA, the CDR3 is TGTGCCAGCAGCCCGAAAGGCCTAGCGGGAGTAGGAAATACGCAGTATTTT.

The V call is TRBV14, the J call TRBJ1-1; weak D call: TRBD1 (5 bases). The germline V and J ends were trimmed by 0 bases and 3 bases, with 14 bases remaining between them. Germline V gene sequence: CDR1 SGHDN, CDR2 FVKESK. The CDR3 runs 16 residues. CDR3 nucleotide sequence: TGTGCCAGCAGCCAAGATCTGGGTGGGGCCGACACTGAAGCTTTCTTT. Translating it yields CASSQDLGGADTEAFF.

The J gene is TRBJ2-1, the V gene TRBV5-1; no clear D gene. The CDR3 runs 12 residues. Germline V gene data show CDR1 as SGHRS and CDR2 as YFSETQ. V lost 0 bases, J lost 7 bases, and 5 bases lay in between. The CDR3 is CASSLDLNEQFF. CDR3 DNA: TGCGCCAGCAGCTTGGACTTGAATGAGCAGTTCTTC.

This clone came up once. This chain joins TRBV9 and TRBJ2-5; possible D gene TRBD2, 6 bases. The CDR3 is 14 amino acids. Trimming cost V 2 bases and J 2 bases, with 10 bases left between them. Germline lookup yields CDR1 SGDLS and CDR2 YYNGEE. CDR3 protein: CASSVQDYQETQYF. As DNA, the CDR3 is TGTGCCAGCAGCGTCCAGGACTATCAAGAGACCCAGTACTTC.

The J gene is TRBJ1-1, the V gene TRBV5-1, with TRBD1 as a possible D gene (6 bases). This CDR3 is built from 15 residues. Trimming took 0 bases from V and 1 from J, leaving 10 bases between them. From germline, CDR1 is SGHRS and CDR2 YFSETQ. This chain's CDR3 is CASSLGTAPNTEAFF. CDR3 DNA: TGCGCCAGCAGCTTGGGGACAGCCCCGAACACTGAAGCTTTCTTT. Variable domain in full (rest from reference TRBV5-1 and TRBJ1-1): KAGVTQTPRYLIKTRGQQVTLSCSPISGHRSVSWYQQTPGQGLQFLFEYFSETQRNKGNFPGRFSGRQFSNSRSEMNVSTLELGDSALYLCASSLGTAPNTEAFFGQGTRLTVV.

V gene TRBV5-1 combines with J gene TRBJ1-1, with D perhaps TRBD1 (5 bases). The germline CDR1 and CDR2 sequences are SGHRS and YFSETQ. There are 16 residues in the CDR3. Trimming removed 0 bases from V and 2 bases from J, with 14 bases in between. The DNA for the CDR3 is TGCGCCAGCAGCTTGGCGGCAGGGAAGGCCAACACTGAAGCTTTCTTT. The encoded protein is CASSLAAGKANTEAFF.

The chain has TRBV7-7 and TRBJ2-3; no definite D call. This CDR3 is built from 13 residues. Germline V CDR1 and CDR2: SSHAT, FNYEAQ (reference sequence). Deletions cut 1 base from V and 4 bases from J, with 6 bases between. CDR3 sequence (DNA): TGTGCCAGCAGCTTAGACTTAGCAGATACGCAGTATTTT. Translated: CASSLDLADTQYF.

The chain combines TRBV27 with TRBJ2-1; D gene unclear. CDR1 MNHEY and CDR2 SMNVEV come from the germline V gene (reference sequence). V lost 0 bases, J lost 7 bases, and 7 bases lay in between. The CDR3 spans 13 residues. The CDR3 DNA reads TGTGCCAGCAGTTTATCGACTGGGAATGAGCAGTTCTTC. The encoded protein is CASSLSTGNEQFF.

V gene TRBV19 combines with J gene TRBJ1-2, with 10 bases identical to TRBD1. V shed 9 bases, J shed 4 bases, and the junction held 11 bases outside the gene matches. Per germline, CDR1 LNHDA and CDR2 SQIVND (reference sequence). This CDR3 comprises 15 residues. Written as DNA, the CDR3 is TGTGCCAGCACCCCCCGGACAGGGGGGATCTATGGCTACACCTTC. Translation gives CASTPRTGGIYGYTF.

The V and J genes are TRBV24-1 and TRBJ2-2; a possible D gene is TRBD2 (5 bases). CDR1 is KGHDR, CDR2 SFDVKD, per germline. This CDR3 is built from 14 residues. The V end lost 10 bases, the J end lost 2 bases, and 13 bases lay between the germline ends. Here the CDR3 DNA reads TGTGCCACTCAGGACTGGAGTAACACCGGGGAGCTGTTTTTT. Amino acid sequence: CATQDWSNTGELFF.

V usage is TRBV7-2 and J usage is TRBJ1-6, with a possible D match to TRBD1 (5 bases). The CDR3 runs to 17 residues. V was shortened by 6 bases and J by 9 bases, with 24 bases between the two germline ends. Germline CDR1 and CDR2: SGHTA and FQGNSA. CDR3 residues: CASSFRLGRGLASPLHF. CDR3 sequence (DNA): TGTGCCAGCAGTTTTAGGTTGGGTAGGGGTCTTGCTTCACCCCTCCACTTT.

The chain joins TRBV3-1 (or the pseudogene TRBV3-2) to TRBJ1-1, with D maybe TRBD1 (6 bases). Germline V CDR1 and CDR2: LGHDT, YNNKEL (reference sequence). This CDR3 is 13 amino acids long. Trimming shortened V by 3 bases and J by 6 bases, and 11 bases separated the two germline ends. This CDR3 reads CASSQQGLAEAFF. Written as DNA, the CDR3 is TGTGCCAGCAGCCAGCAGGGGTTGGCTGAAGCTTTCTTT.

The CDR3 loop is CASSPTGNINQPQHF. CDR3 bases: TGTGCCAGCAGCCCGACGGGTAACATAAATCAGCCCCAGCATTTT. This chain connects TRBV7-9 to TRBJ1-5; D remains ambiguous. Trimming left V 5 bases short and J 4 bases short, with 15 bases between. Per germline, CDR1 SEHNR and CDR2 FQNEAQ (reference sequence). The CDR3 is made up of 15 amino acids.

V and J are TRBV19 and TRBJ1-4, with a tentative D call TRBD1 (5 bases). Trimming removed 5 bases at V and 7 bases at J, with 17 bases between. Germline CDR1 reads LNHDA; CDR2 reads SQIVND (reference sequence). The CDR3 contains 15 residues. The CDR3 nucleotides are TGTGCCAGTAGTGGCCGGGACTCGGGAGGTGAAAAACTGTTTTTT. It translates to CASSGRDSGGEKLFF. Full variable domain (missing parts from reference TRBV19 and TRBJ1-4): DGGITQSPKYLFRKEGQNVTLSCEQNLNHDAMYWYRQDPGQGLRLIYYSQIVNDFQKGDIAEGYSVSREKKESFPLTVTSAQKNPTAFYLCASSGRDSGGEKLFFGSGTQLSVL.

The rearrangement uses TRBV7-9 and TRBJ1-1; D gene ambiguous. Between the trimmed V and J ends, which lost 5 bases and 1 base, there was a span of 11 bases. This CDR3 has 14 residues. The germline gives CDR1 SEHNR, CDR2 FQNEAQ (reference sequence). Here the CDR3 reads CASSIDKSNTEAFF. CDR3 sequence (DNA): TGTGCCAGCAGCATAGACAAGTCGAACACTGAAGCTTTCTTT.

This chain uses TRBV5-1 with TRBJ1-3, with D possibly being TRBD1 (6 bases). Trimming left V 2 bases short and J 3 bases short, with 15 bases between. This CDR3 has 16 residues. CDR1 SGHRS and CDR2 YFSETQ come from the germline V gene. Here the CDR3 DNA reads TGCGCCAGCAGCTTAACAGGGAGCGGCTTTGGAAACACCATATATTTT. It is translated as CASSLTGSGFGNTIYF. Together with reference TRBV5-1 and TRBJ1-3, the CDR3 gives the full variable domain: KAGVTQTPRYLIKTRGQQVTLSCSPISGHRSVSWYQQTPGQGLQFLFEYFSETQRNKGNFPGRFSGRQFSNSRSEMNVSTLELGDSALYLCASSLTGSGFGNTIYFGEGSWLTVV.

The chain has TRBV5-6 and TRBJ1-4, with D perhaps TRBD1 (6 bases). Germline V lookup: CDR1 SGHDT, CDR2 YYEEEE. The CDR3 has 16 amino acids. Trimming left V 4 bases short and J 5 bases short, with 18 bases between. The CDR3 region has the DNA TGTGCCAGCAGCCGCGCGGCGACAGGCCCCAATGAAAAACTGTTTTTT. Its translation: CASSRAATGPNEKLFF.

This chain uses TRBV30 with TRBJ2-1, with a weak D call TRBD2 (6 bases). V was trimmed by 2 bases and J by 1 base, leaving 18 bases between them. From germline, CDR1 is GTSNPN and CDR2 SVGIG (reference sequence). The CDR3 has 17 amino acids. In DNA form, the CDR3 reads TGTGCCTGGAGTCGGGACTCCAGAAGGAGGTCCTACAATGAGCAGTTCTTC. Its translation is CAWSRDSRRRSYNEQFF.

This clone is a singleton in its sample. The chain is built from TRBV5-1 and TRBJ1-4; TRBD1 might be the D (6 bases). This CDR3 has 15 amino acids. The V end lost 0 bases, the J end lost 5 bases, and 11 bases lay between the germline ends. Per the germline V gene, CDR1 is SGHRS and CDR2 is YFSETQ. The CDR3 DNA sequence: TGCGCCAGCAGCTTGGCCGGACAGAAAAATGAAAAACTGTTTTTT. The encoded protein is CASSLAGQKNEKLFF. The full variable domain, completed using reference TRBV5-1 and TRBJ1-4, is KAGVTQTPRYLIKTRGQQVTLSCSPISGHRSVSWYQQTPGQGLQFLFEYFSETQRNKGNFPGRFSGRQFSNSRSEMNVSTLELGDSALYLCASSLAGQKNEKLFFGSGTQLSVL.

V and J are TRBV7-9 and TRBJ2-1; TRBD2 matches 13 bases. Trimming at V came to 2 bases and at J to 4 bases, leaving 5 bases not matched to a gene. The germline V gene encodes CDR1 SEHNR and CDR2 FQNEAQ (reference sequence). The length of the CDR3 is 17 residues. The CDR3 bases are TGTGCCAGCAGCTTACTACTAGCGGGAGGGTTATACAATGAGCAGTTCTTC. Encoded protein: CASSLLLAGGLYNEQFF.

This clone appeared a single time. The J gene is TRBJ2-7, the V gene TRBV6-2 or TRBV6-3; 9 nucleotides match TRBD2. Germline loops: CDR1 MNHEY, CDR2 SVGEGT. The CDR3 length is 14 residues. V lost 6 bases and J lost 2; bases outside the gene matches: 5. CDR3 in amino acids: CASSYSGSPYEQYF. The CDR3 bases are TGTGCCAGCAGCTATAGCGGGAGTCCCTACGAGCAGTACTTC.

V gene TRBV9 combines with J gene TRBJ1-1; tentatively, D is TRBD1 (5 bases). Germline values: CDR1 SGDLS, CDR2 YYNGEE. CDR3 length: 13 residues. The V gene lost 4 bases and the J gene lost 1 base, with 8 bases spanning the gap. The CDR3 DNA reads as TGTGCCAGCAGCCAGGGCGGGAACACTGAAGCTTTCTTT. Its protein is CASSQGGNTEAFF.

The chain uses TRBV6-6 and TRBJ2-7; 14 nucleotides agree with TRBD2. The germline CDR1 and CDR2 sequences are MNHNY and SVGAGI (reference sequence). There are 16 residues in the CDR3. J gave up 7 bases and V 5 bases, and 10 bases lay outside the gene matches. The CDR3 nucleotides read TGTGCCAGCAGTGGGACTAGCGGGAGCCCCGGGGGTGAGCAGTACTTC. Protein product: CASSGTSGSPGGEQYF.